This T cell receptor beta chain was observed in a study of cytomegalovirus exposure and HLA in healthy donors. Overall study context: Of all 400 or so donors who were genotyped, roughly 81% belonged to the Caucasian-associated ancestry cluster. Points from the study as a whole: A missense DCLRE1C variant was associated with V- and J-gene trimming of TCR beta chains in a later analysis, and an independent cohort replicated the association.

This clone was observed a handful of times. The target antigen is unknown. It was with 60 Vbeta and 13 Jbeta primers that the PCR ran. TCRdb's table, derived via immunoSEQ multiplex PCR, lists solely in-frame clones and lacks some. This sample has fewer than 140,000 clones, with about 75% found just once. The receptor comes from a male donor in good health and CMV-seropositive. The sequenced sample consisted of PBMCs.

The CDR3 sequence is CASSFQTESSEQFF. DNA of the CDR3: TGTGCCAGCAGTTTTCAGACAGAATCCTCTGAGCAGTTCTTC. The chain combines TRBV28 with TRBJ2-1; D is possibly TRBD1 (5 bases). Deletions cut 3 bases from V and 9 bases from J, with 15 bases between. This CDR3 region has 14 residues. Germline V CDR1 and CDR2: MDHEN, SYDVKM. The variable domain in full, with the rest retrieved from reference TRBV28 and TRBJ2-1, is DVKVTQSSRYLVKRTGEKVFLECVQDMDHENMFWYRQDPGLGLRLIYFSYDVKMKEKGDIPEGYSVSREKKERFSLILESASTNQTSMYLCASSFQTESSEQFFGPGTRLTVL.